This passage covers 18 T cell receptor beta chains from one sample sequenced in a study of T-cell reconstitution after alpha-beta-depleted transplantation in children. The TCRbeta library incorporated unique molecular identifiers. MiXCR, run by TCRdb on the PCR reads, gives a single entry per CDR3 protein. This table has hundreds of thousands of distinct CDR3 sequences, roughly 17% appearing once. The input for sequencing was PBMCs from the stem cell graft donor, taken from the stem cell graft. These receptors all come from a human donor who donated a stem cell graft to a child with acute myeloid leukemia.

The CDR3 protein is CASSRDRDRVPETQYF. CDR3 coding DNA: TGTGCCAGCAGTCGAGACCGGGACAGGGTGCCCGAGACCCAGTACTTC. The chain uses TRBV7-8 and TRBJ2-5; 9 bases fit TRBD1. The CDR3 totals 16 residues. Germline-derived CDR1 and CDR2 are SGHVS and FQNEAQ. Trimming cost V 6 bases and J 5 bases; bases outside gene matches: 13.

This clonotype occurred many times. The chain combines TRBV20-1 with TRBJ2-2; unclear D gene. This CDR3 is built from 12 residues. Trimming pared 5 bases from V and 1 base from J, leaving 5 bases between. CDR1 is DFQATT, CDR2 SNEGSKA, per germline (reference sequence). CDR3 bases: TGCAGTGCTCCAGAGAACACCGGGGAGCTGTTTTTT. It codes for CSAPENTGELFF.

This rearrangement joins TRBV7-2 to TRBJ2-6; D unclear. The germline V and J ends were trimmed by 2 bases and 0 bases, with 8 bases remaining between them. The CDR3 extends over 16 amino acids. CDR1 and CDR2 from the germline V gene are SGHTA and FQGNSA. CDR3: CASSLLVGSGANVLTF. Here the CDR3 DNA reads TGTGCCAGCAGCTTACTGGTAGGCTCTGGGGCCAACGTCCTGACTTTC. Combining the CDR3 with reference TRBV7-2 and TRBJ2-6 gives the whole variable domain GAGVSQSPSNKVTEKGKDVELRCDPISGHTALYWYRQSLGQGLEFLIYFQGNSAPDKSGLPSDRFSAERTGGSVSTLTIQRTQQEDSAVYLCASSLLVGSGANVLTFGAGSRLTVL.

The table lists this clonotype with many counts. J is TRBJ2-1 and V is TRBV11-2, with D unclear. The V and J ends lost 1 base and 8 bases respectively, with 9 bases between them. Germline-derived CDR1 and CDR2 are SGHAT and FQNNGV. The CDR3 length is 13 residues. The CDR3 reads CASSLGLFDEQFF. CDR3 coding DNA: TGTGCCAGCAGCTTAGGCCTATTCGATGAGCAGTTCTTC.

This clonotype was seen at least ten times. This chain joins TRBV20-1 and TRBJ1-2; TRBD1 might be the D (5 bases). V was trimmed by 0 bases and J by 6 bases, leaving 14 bases between them. The CDR3 runs 14 residues. Germline CDR1 and CDR2: DFQATT and SNEGSKA (reference sequence). CDR3: CSARELASGHGYTF. The CDR3, as DNA: TGCAGTGCTAGAGAACTGGCCTCGGGACATGGCTACACCTTC.

This clonotype was found many times. The rearrangement links TRBV20-1 to TRBJ1-5; D is uncertain. Trimming left V 4 bases short and J 0 bases short, with 13 bases between. CDR3 size: 15 residues. The V gene's germline CDR1 is DFQATT and CDR2 SNEGSKA (reference sequence). The CDR3: CSAKSGFSSNQPQHF. The CDR3 DNA reads TGCAGTGCTAAATCGGGCTTCAGTAGCAATCAGCCCCAGCATTTT.

There are a few counts of this clonotype. In nucleotides, the CDR3 is TGCGCCAGCAGCTTGGAACAAGATGAAGCTTTCTTT. Its protein is CASSLEQDEAFF. This chain links TRBV5-1 with TRBJ1-1; D is uncertain. CDR1 and CDR2 from the germline V gene are SGHRS and YFSETQ. V gave up 0 bases and J gave up 7 bases, with 7 bases separating them. CDR3 size: 12 residues.

In this sample, this clonotype turned up many times. This chain uses TRBV6-5 with TRBJ1-1; D is unclear. Germline CDR1 and CDR2: MNHEY and SVGAGI. CDR3 length: 15 amino acids. The V end was cut by 0 bases, the J end by 5 bases, with 13 bases between. CDR3 region: CASSYSMGPETEAFF. CDR3 nucleotides: TGTGCCAGCAGTTACTCGATGGGTCCGGAAACTGAAGCTTTCTTT.

The chain couples TRBV2 to TRBJ2-2, with D uncertain. V shed 7 bases and J shed 2 bases, with 8 bases lying between them. Germline V lookup: CDR1 SNHLY, CDR2 FYNNEI. The CDR3 is 13 amino acids. The CDR3 region is CASTGRNTGELFF. The CDR3 bases are TGTGCCAGCACGGGCAGAAACACCGGGGAGCTGTTTTTT.

The chain couples TRBV5-6 to TRBJ2-5, with TRBD2 identical over 7 bases. Germline CDR1 SGHDT, CDR2 YYEEEE. The CDR3 is 13 amino acids. V shed 0 bases and J 13 bases; nucleotides not matched to a gene: 9. The CDR3 loop is CASSLASGAGLYF. Written as DNA, the CDR3 is TGTGCCAGCAGCTTGGCCAGCGGGGCCGGGCTGTACTTC.

This clonotype was counted between two and nine times. The chain is built from TRBV6-5 and TRBJ1-3; TRBD1 aligns across 9 bases. The CDR3 extends over 17 amino acids. The germline V gene has CDR1 MNHEY and CDR2 SVGAGI. V shed 2 bases, J shed 2 bases, and the junction held 7 bases outside the gene matches. The CDR3 DNA follows: TGTGCCAGCAGTTACACACCAGGGACAGGGCCTGGAAACACCATATATTTT. Its translation is CASSYTPGTGPGNTIYF.

This clonotype was found many times. V usage is TRBV20-1 and J usage is TRBJ2-7; 10 nucleotides align to TRBD1. Losses at the gene ends were 6 bases for V and 4 bases for J; bases not matched to a gene: 12. There are 15 residues in the CDR3. From germline, CDR1 is DFQATT and CDR2 SNEGSKA (reference sequence). The CDR3 protein is CSAGSRDRGPYEQYV. CDR3 in DNA: TGCAGTGCCGGCTCCAGGGACAGGGGCCCTTACGAGCAGTACGTC.

As for this clonotype: A clone one base away is much larger, so this may be a read error. The J gene is TRBJ2-1, the V gene TRBV6-5, with 7 bases identical to TRBD1. Unmatched junction bases numbered 8, after V lost 4 bases and J lost 8 bases. The germline V gene has CDR1 MNHEY and CDR2 SVGAGI. This CDR3 is built from 14 residues. Written as DNA, the CDR3 is TGTGCCAGCAGTTTCGACAGGGCAGCTCATGAGCAGTTCTTC. As protein: CASSFDRAAHEQFF.

This clonotype was observed a few times. The chain recombines TRBV7-9 with TRBJ2-5; a possible D gene is TRBD2 (5 bases). The V end was cut by 6 bases, the J end by 2 bases, with 13 bases between. CDR3 length: 14 amino acids. Germline CDR1 and CDR2: SEHNR and FQNEAQ (reference sequence). The CDR3 DNA is TGTGCCAGCAGGGCATTAGGGAGACAAGAGACCCAGTACTTC. This translates into CASRALGRQETQYF.

This clonotype was counted many times. This chain links TRBV6-1 with TRBJ1-4, with D tentatively TRBD1 (6 bases). The germline V and J ends were trimmed by 4 bases and 5 bases, with 20 bases remaining between them. CDR3 length: 17 residues. Germline CDR1 MNHNS, CDR2 SASEGT. CDR3 protein: CASSGGRERTANEKLFF. The CDR3, as DNA: TGTGCCAGCAGTGGAGGGCGGGAGCGGACAGCAAATGAAAAACTGTTTTTT.

This clonotype showed up many times. The chain recombines TRBV12-3 or TRBV12-4 with TRBJ2-3; D gene ambiguous. Trimming took off 3 bases at V and 6 bases at J, with 4 bases between the two ends. The CDR3 totals 11 residues. CDR3 sequence reads: CASSFDDTQYF. The CDR3 DNA is TGTGCCAGCAGTTTCGATGATACGCAGTATTTT.

The rearrangement uses TRBV5-5 and TRBJ2-7; 8 bases are shared with TRBD2. V lost 4 bases to trimming and J lost 5 bases; unmatched junction nucleotides: 5. Germline CDR1 is SGHKS and CDR2 is YYEKEE (reference sequence). This CDR3 has 13 residues. The CDR3 here is CASSGGLVDEQYV. CDR3 coding DNA: TGTGCCAGCAGCGGGGGACTAGTGGACGAGCAGTACGTC.

V and J are TRBV9 and TRBJ2-1, with D possibly matching TRBD2 (7 bases). Germline loops: CDR1 SGDLS, CDR2 YYNGEE. V was pared by 3 bases and J by 5 bases, with 18 bases between. This CDR3 contains 16 residues. CDR3 loop: CASSEGGTVRNNEQFF. CDR3 nucleotide sequence: TGTGCCAGCAGCGAGGGGGGGACCGTGAGGAACAATGAGCAGTTCTTC.